This is a list of T cell receptor beta chains from one sample in a study of T cells after posttransplantation cyclophosphamide. The repertoire was sequenced with immunoSEQ multiplex PCR; TCRdb's copy has only in-frame clones and lacks some. The profile covers about 7,700 clones, none occurring a single time. This specimen was PBMCs, taken roughly three months after allogeneic stem cell transplant with posttransplant cyclophosphamide. These receptors came from a female patient aged 55-70 years who received an allogeneic stem cell transplant from an unrelated donor, was CMV-positive, and had acute GVHD only. Some T cells here may be from the graft donor. Each CDR3 is given with its conserved first and last residue. The D gene is left open where the match is weak. Clone size is not always given. Where it is, it says once, few, many or a class for expanded clones.

j_gene: TRBJ2-5
d_gene: TRBD1
abundance: many
v_gene: TRBV7-2
CDR3aa: CASIRDRQETQYF
CDR3nt: TGTGCCAGCATACGGGACAGACAAGAGACCCAGTACTTC

j_gene: TRBJ2-6
d_gene: NA
abundance: many
v_gene: TRBV7-9
CDR3aa: CASSLFWAGRSGANVLTF
CDR3nt: TGTGCCAGCAGCTTATTTTGGGCAGGGCGCTCTGGGGCCAACGTCCTGACTTTC

j_gene: TRBJ2-1
d_gene: TRBD1
abundance: large
v_gene: TRBV14
CDR3aa: CASSPGQGRDEQFF
CDR3nt: TGTGCCAGCAGTCCGGGACAGGGGAGGGATGAGCAGTTCTTC

j_gene: TRBJ2-1
d_gene: TRBD2
abundance: medium-sized
v_gene: TRBV27
CDR3aa: CASRTSGRGNEQFF
CDR3nt: TGTGCCAGCAGGACTAGCGGGAGGGGGAATGAGCAGTTCTTC

j_gene: TRBJ2-1
d_gene: NA
abundance: many
v_gene: TRBV7-2
CDR3aa: CASSPILASDNEQFF
CDR3nt: TGTGCCAGCAGCCCCATCCTAGCGAGCGACAATGAGCAGTTCTTC

j_gene: TRBJ1-1
d_gene: TRBD1
abundance: many
v_gene: TRBV29-1
CDR3aa: CSVGEAGGTEAFF
CDR3nt: TGCAGCGTTGGGGAGGCAGGGGGCACTGAAGCTTTCTTT

j_gene: TRBJ1-1
d_gene: NA
abundance: many
v_gene: TRBV29-1
CDR3aa: CSVQQGGNTEAFF
CDR3nt: TGCAGCGTTCAACAGGGTGGGAACACTGAAGCTTTCTTT

j_gene: TRBJ1-4
d_gene: TRBD1
abundance: many
v_gene: TRBV19
CDR3aa: CASDGTAGRKLFF
CDR3nt: TGTGCCAGTGACGGGACAGCTGGTAGAAAACTGTTTTTT

j_gene: TRBJ2-7
d_gene: TRBD1
abundance: many
v_gene: TRBV19
CDR3aa: CASSIGGTGGYEQYF
CDR3nt: TGTGCCAGTAGTATAGGGGGGACAGGGGGATACGAGCAGTACTTC

j_gene: TRBJ2-7
d_gene: TRBD2
abundance: many
v_gene: TRBV7-2
CDR3aa: CASSLAGGVYEQYF
CDR3nt: TGTGCCAGCAGCTTAGCGGGAGGGGTGTACGAGCAGTACTTC

j_gene: TRBJ1-5
d_gene: NA
abundance: many
v_gene: TRBV4-3
CDR3aa: CASSQDLGRSQPQHF
CDR3nt: TGCGCCAGCAGCCAAGATTTGGGCCGTAGTCAGCCCCAGCATTTT

j_gene: TRBJ2-7
d_gene: TRBD2
abundance: medium-sized
v_gene: TRBV6-2/TRBV6-3
CDR3aa: CASQKREFYEQYF
CDR3nt: TGTGCCAGTCAAAAGCGGGAGTTCTACGAGCAGTACTTC

j_gene: TRBJ2-1
d_gene: TRBD2
abundance: many
v_gene: TRBV28
CDR3aa: CASSSPGLAGKNEQFF
CDR3nt: TGTGCCAGCAGTTCACCGGGACTAGCGGGAAAAAATGAGCAGTTCTTC

j_gene: TRBJ1-5
d_gene: TRBD1
abundance: many
v_gene: TRBV2
CDR3aa: CASSPGGGNRGEDNQPQHF
CDR3nt: TGTGCCAGCAGTCCCGGAGGTGGAAACAGGGGAGAGGACAATCAGCCCCAGCATTTT

j_gene: TRBJ2-1
d_gene: TRBD2
abundance: many
v_gene: TRBV28
CDR3aa: CASSSLAGYNEQFF
CDR3nt: TGTGCCAGCAGTAGTCTAGCGGGATACAATGAGCAGTTCTTC

j_gene: TRBJ2-7
d_gene: TRBD1
abundance: many
v_gene: TRBV12-3/TRBV12-4
CDR3aa: CASSGQAAYEQYF
CDR3nt: TGTGCCAGCAGTGGACAGGCGGCCTACGAGCAGTACTTC

j_gene: TRBJ2-7
d_gene: NA
abundance: many
v_gene: TRBV28
CDR3aa: CASSSETLYEQYF
CDR3nt: TGTGCCAGCAGTTCTGAAACTCTCTACGAGCAGTACTTC

j_gene: TRBJ2-1
d_gene: NA
abundance: medium-sized
v_gene: TRBV7-9
CDR3aa: CASSLAPDGGRQFF
CDR3nt: TGTGCCAGCAGCTTAGCCCCGGACGGGGGTCGGCAGTTCTTC

j_gene: TRBJ1-2
d_gene: NA
abundance: many
v_gene: TRBV19
CDR3aa: CASTRGAGYGYTF
CDR3nt: TGTGCCAGTACCCGGGGGGCGGGCTATGGCTACACCTTC

j_gene: TRBJ2-2
d_gene: NA
abundance: many
v_gene: TRBV2
CDR3aa: CASRADRRDGELFF
CDR3nt: TGTGCCAGCAGGGCCGACAGGAGGGACGGGGAGCTGTTTTTT

j_gene: TRBJ2-5
d_gene: TRBD2
abundance: NA
v_gene: TRBV13
CDR3aa: CASSSIPGTSGGAWKTQYF
CDR3nt: TGTGCCAGCAGCTCCATTCCCGGGACTAGCGGGGGGGCCTGGAAGACCCAGTACTTC

j_gene: TRBJ1-2
d_gene: NA
abundance: many
v_gene: TRBV28
CDR3aa: CASTPGHGNPYGYTF
CDR3nt: TGTGCCAGCACCCCGGGACATGGAAACCCCTATGGCTACACCTTC

j_gene: TRBJ2-7
d_gene: TRBD2
abundance: few
v_gene: TRBV30
CDR3aa: CAWRGLAGHYEQYF
CDR3nt: TGTGCCTGGAGAGGTCTAGCGGGCCACTACGAGCAGTACTTC

j_gene: TRBJ2-5
d_gene: TRBD1
abundance: few
v_gene: TRBV28
CDR3aa: CASSPTGAPVETQYF
CDR3nt: TGTGCCAGCAGCCCGACAGGGGCCCCCGTGGAGACCCAGTACTTC

j_gene: TRBJ1-2
d_gene: NA
abundance: many
v_gene: TRBV24-1
CDR3aa: CATSDDSYGYTF
CDR3nt: TGTGCCACCAGTGATGACAGCTATGGCTACACCTTC

j_gene: TRBJ1-4
d_gene: TRBD1
abundance: medium-sized
v_gene: TRBV10-3
CDR3aa: CAISESDRDGEKLFF
CDR3nt: TGTGCCATCAGTGAGTCTGACAGGGACGGCGAAAAACTGTTTTTT

j_gene: TRBJ2-1
d_gene: NA
abundance: many
v_gene: TRBV7-2
CDR3aa: CASSLLSRVNEQFF
CDR3nt: TGTGCCAGCAGCTTACTGTCGCGGGTCAATGAGCAGTTCTTC

j_gene: TRBJ2-5
d_gene: NA
abundance: many
v_gene: TRBV19
CDR3aa: CASSTFGAQETQYF
CDR3nt: TGTGCCAGTAGTACGTTTGGGGCCCAAGAGACCCAGTACTTC

j_gene: TRBJ1-2
d_gene: NA
abundance: medium-sized
v_gene: TRBV19
CDR3aa: CATLRVGYGYTF
CDR3nt: TGTGCCACTCTGAGGGTAGGGTATGGCTACACCTTC

j_gene: TRBJ2-1
d_gene: TRBD2
abundance: few
v_gene: TRBV24-1
CDR3aa: CATSDTSGTSGGALNEQFF
CDR3nt: TGTGCCACCAGTGATACCTCCGGGACTAGCGGGGGGGCTCTCAATGAGCAGTTCTTC

j_gene: TRBJ1-1
d_gene: NA
abundance: many
v_gene: TRBV7-9
CDR3aa: CASSLASRVGTEAFF
CDR3nt: TGTGCCAGCAGCTTAGCCTCCAGGGTAGGCACTGAAGCTTTCTTT

j_gene: TRBJ2-3
d_gene: NA
abundance: medium-sized
v_gene: TRBV12-3/TRBV12-4
CDR3aa: CASSFPGSPTDTQYF
CDR3nt: TGTGCCAGCAGTTTCCCAGGGAGCCCTACAGATACGCAGTATTTT

j_gene: TRBJ2-1
d_gene: TRBD2
abundance: NA
v_gene: TRBV29-1
CDR3aa: CSVAGLAGVEQFF
CDR3nt: TGCAGCGTCGCCGGACTAGCGGGTGTTGAGCAGTTCTTC

j_gene: TRBJ1-6
d_gene: TRBD1
abundance: medium-sized
v_gene: TRBV11-1
CDR3aa: CASSLAGTDSPLHF
CDR3nt: TGTGCCAGCAGCCTAGCCGGGACAGATTCACCCCTCCACTTT

j_gene: TRBJ2-1
d_gene: TRBD2
abundance: many
v_gene: TRBV10-3
CDR3aa: CAISAERGRDEQFF
CDR3nt: TGTGCCATCAGTGCCGAACGGGGGAGGGATGAGCAGTTCTTC

j_gene: TRBJ2-7
d_gene: NA
abundance: many
v_gene: TRBV12-3/TRBV12-4
CDR3aa: CASSFEPPKSNEQYF
CDR3nt: TGTGCCAGCAGTTTCGAGCCTCCTAAGTCCAACGAGCAGTACTTC